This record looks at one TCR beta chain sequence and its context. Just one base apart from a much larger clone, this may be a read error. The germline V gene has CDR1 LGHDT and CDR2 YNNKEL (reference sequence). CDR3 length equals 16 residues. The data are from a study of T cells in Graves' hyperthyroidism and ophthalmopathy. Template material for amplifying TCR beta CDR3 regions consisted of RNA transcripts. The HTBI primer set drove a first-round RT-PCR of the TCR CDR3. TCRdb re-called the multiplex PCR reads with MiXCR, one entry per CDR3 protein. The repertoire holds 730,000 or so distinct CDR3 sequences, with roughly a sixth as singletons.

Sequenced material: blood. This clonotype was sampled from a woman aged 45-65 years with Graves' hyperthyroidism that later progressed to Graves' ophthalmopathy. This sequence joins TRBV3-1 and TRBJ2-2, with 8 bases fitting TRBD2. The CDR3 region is CASSQEGYRGGKELLF. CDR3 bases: TGTGCCAGCAGCCAAGAAGGGTACCGGGGGGGAAAGGAGCTGTTGTTT.